A selection of T cell receptor beta chains follows, all from one sample in a study of T cells in localized non-small cell lung cancer. Produced via immunoSEQ multiplex PCR; TCRdb's table is partial and in-frame only. The sample includes about 52,000 clones, more than 75% seen only once; the top ten take about 17%. The source was PBMCs, collected before any cancer treatment. The receptors shown here come from a female donor with stage II lung adenocarcinoma. Both conserved end residues are part of each CDR3. A D gene is named only where the DNA matches it firmly. The size of a clone is reported for some rows only, either as once, few or many, or as a class for expanded clones.

v_gene: TRBV11-3
d_gene: .
j_gene: TRBJ2-5
abundance: .
CDR3nt: TGTGCCAGCAGCCGTTATGCCGGGAGCCAAGAGACCCAGTACTTC
CDR3aa: CASSRYAGSQETQYF

v_gene: TRBV27
d_gene: TRBD1
j_gene: TRBJ1-2
abundance: few
CDR3nt: TGTGCCAGCAGTTTATCGCAGGGGGTGGGCTATGGCTACACCTTC
CDR3aa: CASSLSQGVGYGYTF

v_gene: TRBV5-1
d_gene: .
j_gene: TRBJ1-1
abundance: .
CDR3nt: TGCGCCAGCAGCTTGGGAGGAGGTGGGAACACTGAAGCTTTCTTT
CDR3aa: CASSLGGGGNTEAFF

v_gene: TRBV28
d_gene: .
j_gene: TRBJ1-1
abundance: once
CDR3nt: TGTGCCAGCAGTTTGCCCGGGAGGGTCACTGAAGCTTTCTTT
CDR3aa: CASSLPGRVTEAFF

v_gene: TRBV7-9
d_gene: TRBD1
j_gene: TRBJ1-2
abundance: .
CDR3nt: TGTGCCAGCAGCCGAGCCGGGACAGGGGGCTCCCCCTATGGCTACACCTTC
CDR3aa: CASSRAGTGGSPYGYTF

v_gene: TRBV6-5
d_gene: TRBD1
j_gene: TRBJ1-3
abundance: .
CDR3nt: TGTGCCAGCAGTTACGCGCAGGGGGCCTCTGGAAACACCATATATTTT
CDR3aa: CASSYAQGASGNTIYF

v_gene: TRBV2
d_gene: TRBD1
j_gene: TRBJ1-2
abundance: once
CDR3nt: TGTGCCAGCAGGCTTATAAGGACAGGGGGCGCGGACTATGGCTACACCTTC
CDR3aa: CASRLIRTGGADYGYTF

v_gene: TRBV19
d_gene: .
j_gene: TRBJ2-2
abundance: .
CDR3nt: TGTGCCAGTTCCCCTGGGACGGGAAACACCGGGGAGCTGTTTTTT
CDR3aa: CASSPGTGNTGELFF

v_gene: TRBV6-5
d_gene: .
j_gene: TRBJ2-1
abundance: .
CDR3nt: TGTGCCAGCACCACGTCGGGTTATGAGCAGTTCTTC
CDR3aa: CASTTSGYEQFF

v_gene: TRBV18
d_gene: TRBD1
j_gene: TRBJ1-6
abundance: .
CDR3nt: TGTGCCAGCTCAAAACGGACAGGGGGCGCTGGGTCACCCCTCCACTTT
CDR3aa: CASSKRTGGAGSPLHF

v_gene: TRBV5-1
d_gene: TRBD2
j_gene: TRBJ2-5
abundance: few
CDR3nt: TGCGCCAGCAGCCCGGCTAGCGGGGGGTACCAAGAGACCCAGTACTTC
CDR3aa: CASSPASGGYQETQYF

v_gene: TRBV5-6
d_gene: .
j_gene: TRBJ2-5
abundance: .
CDR3nt: TGTGCCAGCAGCTACACCTGGTCAGGGGAGACCCAGTACTTC
CDR3aa: CASSYTWSGETQYF

v_gene: TRBV18
d_gene: .
j_gene: TRBJ1-2
abundance: .
CDR3nt: TGTGCCAGCTCACCTTACAGGGATAACTATGGCTACACCTTC
CDR3aa: CASSPYRDNYGYTF

v_gene: TRBV29-1
d_gene: TRBD2
j_gene: TRBJ2-7
abundance: .
CDR3nt: TGCAGCGGGGGAGGGGCCGACGAGCAGTACTTC
CDR3aa: CSGGGADEQYF

v_gene: TRBV5-1
d_gene: .
j_gene: TRBJ2-3
abundance: once
CDR3nt: TGCGCCAGCAGCTTGGAAATGTCAAGCGGTCTAGATACGCAGTATTTT
CDR3aa: CASSLEMSSGLDTQYF

v_gene: TRBV7-9
d_gene: .
j_gene: TRBJ2-7
abundance: .
CDR3nt: TGTGCCAGCAGCCAAACAAGGAACGAGCAGTACTTC
CDR3aa: CASSQTRNEQYF